Described below is a single T cell receptor (beta chain) sequence and its context. This CDR3 contains 15 residues. The ends were cut back, 0 bases at V and 10 bases at J, with 13 bases in the middle. CDR1 and CDR2 (germline): LGHNA, YSLEER. These data come from a study of T cell responses to AZD1222 COVID-19 vaccine. The table came from immunoSEQ multiplex PCR; TCRdb's copy has only in-frame clones and leaves some out. The table shows roughly 110,000 clones, with about nine tenths occurring only once. This rearrangement joins TRBV4-3 to TRBJ1-6; D ambiguous. Sequencing was performed on peripheral blood, taken on day 0 of AZD1222 vaccination. This TCR was recovered from an adult in good health. The CDR3: CASSQDQTILSPLHF. The CDR3 DNA sequence: TGCGCCAGCAGCCAAGATCAGACCATACTCTCACCCCTCCACTTT.